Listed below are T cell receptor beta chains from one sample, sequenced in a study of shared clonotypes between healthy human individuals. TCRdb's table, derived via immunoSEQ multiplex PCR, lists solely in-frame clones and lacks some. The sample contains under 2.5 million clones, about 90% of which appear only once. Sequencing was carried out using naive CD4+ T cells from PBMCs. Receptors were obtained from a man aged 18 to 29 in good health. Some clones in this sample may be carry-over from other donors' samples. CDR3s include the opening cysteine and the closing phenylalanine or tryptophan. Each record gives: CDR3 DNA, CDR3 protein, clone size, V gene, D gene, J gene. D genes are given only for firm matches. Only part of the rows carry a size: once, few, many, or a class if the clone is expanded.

TGTGCCAGTAGCCACGGACAGTCGGTGAACACTGAAGCTTTCTTT,CASSHGQSVNTEAFF,-,TRBV19,-,TRBJ1-1
TGTGCCAGCACGCGAGCTAGGGAGAAAGCTTTCTTT,CASTRAREKAFF,-,TRBV28,-,TRBJ1-1
TGTGCCAGCAGTTACTGGGACTTGGCCTCCTACGAGCAGTACTTC,CASSYWDLASYEQYF,once,TRBV6-6,-,TRBJ2-7
TGTGCCAGCAGCTTTAGTAGCGGGACTTACAATGAGCAGTTCTTC,CASSFSSGTYNEQFF,-,TRBV7-9,TRBD2,TRBJ2-1
TGTGCCATCAGGGATCAGGTGGCTGGAAACACCATATATTTT,CAIRDQVAGNTIYF,-,TRBV10-3,-,TRBJ1-3
TGTGCCAGCAGGCAAGACAGGGGGTTCACTGAAGCTTTCTTT,CASRQDRGFTEAFF,-,TRBV6-5,TRBD1,TRBJ1-1
TGCGCCAGCAGGTGGGACAGGGGACCCTACGAGCAGTACTTC,CASRWDRGPYEQYF,-,TRBV5-1,TRBD1,TRBJ2-7
TGTGCCAGCAGTTTCCGTCAGGGGCGAGAGACCCAGTACTTC,CASSFRQGRETQYF,-,TRBV28,-,TRBJ2-5
TGTGCCAGCAGCTTATCCCAGATCCCGGTTCGGACCCAGCATTTT,CASSLSQIPVRTQHF,-,TRBV7-2,-,TRBJ1-5
TGTGCCAGCAGCTTAGGGGACAGGCGGGATCAGCCCCAGCATTTT,CASSLGDRRDQPQHF,-,TRBV7-9,TRBD1,TRBJ1-5
TGTGCCAGTAGTATAGAACTAGCGGGAAGATACGAGCAGTACTTC,CASSIELAGRYEQYF,-,TRBV19,TRBD2,TRBJ2-7